This TCR beta chain was sequenced during a study of T cells in Graves' hyperthyroidism and ophthalmopathy. RNA transcripts served as the template for amplifying TCR beta CDR3 regions. The HTBI primer set served for first-round RT-PCR of the TCR CDR3. TCRdb re-derived calls from the multiplex PCR reads in MiXCR, one entry per CDR3 protein. The repertoire holds fewer than 900,000 distinct CDR3 sequences, with about a sixth as singletons. This clonotype showed up many times. The sample taken for sequencing was blood. This clonotype was sampled from a man aged 18 to 29 with Graves' hyperthyroidism.

This CDR3 reads CASSSGTSGSYEQYF. For the CDR3, the DNA is TGTGCCAGCAGTAGCGGGACTAGCGGGAGTTACGAGCAGTACTTC. The chain combines TRBV28 with TRBJ2-7; 14 bases map to TRBD2. Germline CDR1 MDHEN, CDR2 SYDVKM. The trim removed 5 bases at V and 4 bases at J, leaving 4 bases unmatched. This CDR3 has 15 amino acids.